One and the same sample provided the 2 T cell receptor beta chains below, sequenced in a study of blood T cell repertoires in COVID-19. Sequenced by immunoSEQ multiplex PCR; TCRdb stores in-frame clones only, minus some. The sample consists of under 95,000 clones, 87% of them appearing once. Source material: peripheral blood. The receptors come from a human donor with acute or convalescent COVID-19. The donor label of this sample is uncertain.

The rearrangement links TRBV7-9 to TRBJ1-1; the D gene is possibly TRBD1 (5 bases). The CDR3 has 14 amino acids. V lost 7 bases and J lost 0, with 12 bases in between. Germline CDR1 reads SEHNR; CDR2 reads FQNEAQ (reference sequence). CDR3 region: CASNPTALNTEAFF. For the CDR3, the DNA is TGTGCCAGCAATCCGACAGCTCTGAACACTGAAGCTTTCTTT.

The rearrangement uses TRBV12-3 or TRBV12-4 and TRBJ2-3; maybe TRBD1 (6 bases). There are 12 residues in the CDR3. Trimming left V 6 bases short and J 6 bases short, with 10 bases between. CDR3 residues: CASSPGDDTQYF. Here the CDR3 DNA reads TGTGCCAGCAGCCCAGGGGATGATACGCAGTATTTT.